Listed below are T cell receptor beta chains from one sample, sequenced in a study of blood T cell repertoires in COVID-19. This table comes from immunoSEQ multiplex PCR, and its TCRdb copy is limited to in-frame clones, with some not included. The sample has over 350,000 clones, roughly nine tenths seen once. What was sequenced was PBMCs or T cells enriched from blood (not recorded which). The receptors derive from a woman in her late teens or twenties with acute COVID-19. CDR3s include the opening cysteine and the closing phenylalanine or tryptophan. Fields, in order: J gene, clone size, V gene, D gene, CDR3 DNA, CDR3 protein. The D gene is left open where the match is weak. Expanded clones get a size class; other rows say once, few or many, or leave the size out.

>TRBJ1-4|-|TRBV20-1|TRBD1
TGCAGCGTACGGACAGGGGAAAAACTGTTTTTT
CSVRTGEKLFF
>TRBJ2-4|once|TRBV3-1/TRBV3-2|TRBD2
TGTGCCAGCAGCCAAGATGAAAGCGGGAGTACCAAAAACATTCAGTACTTC
CASSQDESGSTKNIQYF
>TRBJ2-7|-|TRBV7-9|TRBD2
TGTGCCAGCAGCTTAGCCCCGGGACTAGACCGGGACGAGCAGTACTTC
CASSLAPGLDRDEQYF
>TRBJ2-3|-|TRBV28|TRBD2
TGTGCCAGCAGTTTATCCGTGACTAGCGAAATACGATGGGAGTATTTT
CASSLSVTSEIRWEYF
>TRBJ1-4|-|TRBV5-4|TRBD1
TGTGCCAGCAGCTTGTCGGACGGACAGGGGGGGGTTTTT
CASSLSDGQGGVF
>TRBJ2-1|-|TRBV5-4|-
TGTGCCAGCAGCTTGGCCGGGGAAGTAATTGGCAATGAGCAGTTCTTC
CASSLAGEVIGNEQFF
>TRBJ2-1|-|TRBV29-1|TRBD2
TGCAGCGTTGAAGGGCAGCGGGATGAACCCGAGCAGTTCTTC
CSVEGQRDEPEQFF
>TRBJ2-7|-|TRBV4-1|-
TGCGCCAGCAGCCAAGTCGAGACAGAAGCCTACGAGCAGTACTTC
CASSQVETEAYEQYF
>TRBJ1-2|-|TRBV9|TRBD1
TGTGCCAGCAGCCGACAGGGGGCGAATGGCTACACCTTC
CASSRQGANGYTF
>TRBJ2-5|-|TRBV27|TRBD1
TGTGCCAGCAGTTCGGACAGGGGCCAGACCCAGTACTTC
CASSSDRGQTQYF
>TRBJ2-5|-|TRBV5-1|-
TGCGCCAGCAGCTTGGGCAGGGGCAGAGAGACCCAGTACTTC
CASSLGRGRETQYF
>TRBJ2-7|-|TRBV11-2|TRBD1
TGTGCCATCCAGGGGGCATACGAGCAGTACTTC
CAIQGAYEQYF
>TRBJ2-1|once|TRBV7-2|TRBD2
TGTGCCAGCAGCTCCCGGACTAGCGACTACAATGAGCAGTTCTTC
CASSSRTSDYNEQFF
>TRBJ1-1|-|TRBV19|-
TGTGCCAGTAGTCAACGGTCCACTGAAGCTTTCTTT
CASSQRSTEAFF
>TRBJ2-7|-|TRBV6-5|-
TGTGCCAGCAGTTACTTTCCAGGGTCCAGCTACGAGCAGTACTTC
CASSYFPGSSYEQYF
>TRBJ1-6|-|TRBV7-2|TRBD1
TGTGCCAGCAGCTTTCAGGGGGCGCGAGTAAATTCACCCCTCCACTTT
CASSFQGARVNSPLHF
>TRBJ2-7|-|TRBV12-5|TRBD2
TGTGCTAGTGCTCGCACGGTTCCGGGAGGGTACGAGCAGTACTTC
CASARTVPGGYEQYF
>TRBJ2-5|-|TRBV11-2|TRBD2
TGTGCCAGCAGCTTTAGCGGGGGCGGGTACCGGGAGACCCAGTACTTC
CASSFSGGGYRETQYF
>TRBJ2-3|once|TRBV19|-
TGTGCCAGTAGGCCGGGACATGCGTCCCTCGGAGATACGCAGTATTTT
CASRPGHASLGDTQYF
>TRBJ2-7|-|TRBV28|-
TGTGCCTCCGGGGGGCTGCACGAGCAGTACTTC
CASGGLHEQYF
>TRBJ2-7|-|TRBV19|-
TGTGCCAGTAGTATGGGGGCGTCCTACGAGCAGTACTTC
CASSMGASYEQYF
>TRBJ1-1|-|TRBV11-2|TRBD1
TGTGCCAGCAGCCCGGGGACAGTCGAGAGCACTGAAGCTTTCTTT
CASSPGTVESTEAFF
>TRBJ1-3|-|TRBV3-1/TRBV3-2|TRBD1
TGTGCCAGCAGCCCGGACAGGGCTACTGGAAACACCATATATTTT
CASSPDRATGNTIYF
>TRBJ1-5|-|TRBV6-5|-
TGTGCCAGCAGTTACCAGGGAGGACAGCCCCAGCATTTT
CASSYQGGQPQHF
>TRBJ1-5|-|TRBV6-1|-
TGTGCCAGCAGTGAGGACACCCGAAGCAATCAGCCCCAGCATTTT
CASSEDTRSNQPQHF
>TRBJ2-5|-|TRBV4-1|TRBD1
TGCGCCAGCAGCGTCTCCGGGACAGGGGGCCTCAAGGGGGAGACCCAGTACTTC
CASSVSGTGGLKGETQYF
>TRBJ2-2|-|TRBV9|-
TGTGCCACCAGGAGACAGGAAAACACCGGGGAGCTGTTTTTT
CATRRQENTGELFF
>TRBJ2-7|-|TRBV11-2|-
TGTGCCAGCAGCTCCGCTGCGAGGCCCCAGACCGGGCAGTACTTC
CASSSAARPQTGQYF
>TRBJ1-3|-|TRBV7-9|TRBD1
TGTGCCAGCAGCTCCGGACAGGGGACTGGAAACACCATATATTTT
CASSSGQGTGNTIYF
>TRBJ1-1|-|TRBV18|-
TGTGCCAGCTCACCAACAGGCGGAACTGAAGCTTTCTTT
CASSPTGGTEAFF
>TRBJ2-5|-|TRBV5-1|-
TGCGCCAGCAGCTTGGATCTAGTAGGGGCAGGGGAGACCCAGTACTTC
CASSLDLVGAGETQYF
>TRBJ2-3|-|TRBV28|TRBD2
TGTGCCAGCAGAAGTAGCGGGAGTAGGACAGATACGCAGTATTTT
CASRSSGSRTDTQYF
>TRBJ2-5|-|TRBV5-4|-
TGTGCCAGCAGCTTTAGCGGTACAGAAGAGACCCAGTACTTC
CASSFSGTEETQYF
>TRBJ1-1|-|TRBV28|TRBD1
TGTGCCAGTATGGACAGGGGGTTAAAAGCTTTCTTT
CASMDRGLKAFF
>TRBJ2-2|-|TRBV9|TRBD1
TGTGCCAGCAGGCCCGAATCCGGGACAGGGGGTCCCGGGGAGCTGTTTTTT
CASRPESGTGGPGELFF
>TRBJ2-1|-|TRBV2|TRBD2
TGTGCCAGCAGTGAAGACCGGGGGGGGAACAATGAGCAGTTCTTC
CASSEDRGGNNEQFF
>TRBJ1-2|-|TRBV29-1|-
TGCAGCGAATTTCGCAGGGTTGGAGATGGCTACACCTTC
CSEFRRVGDGYTF
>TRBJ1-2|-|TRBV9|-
TGTGCCAGCAGCGTAGAGGTAGGACAGACACCCTATGGCTACACCTTC
CASSVEVGQTPYGYTF
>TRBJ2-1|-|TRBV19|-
TGTGCCAGTAGTCAGACAGAAGGCTCCTACAATGAGCAGTTCTTC
CASSQTEGSYNEQFF
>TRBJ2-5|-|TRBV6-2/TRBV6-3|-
TGTGCCAGCAGTCCAAACAGACAAGAGACCCAGTACTTC
CASSPNRQETQYF
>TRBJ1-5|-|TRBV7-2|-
TGTGCCAGCAGCTTAGTATTGGGCCAGCCCCAGCATTTT
CASSLVLGQPQHF
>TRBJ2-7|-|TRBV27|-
TGTGCCAGCAGGACCGACAACACCTACGAGCAGTACTTC
CASRTDNTYEQYF
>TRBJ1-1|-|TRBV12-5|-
TGTGCTAGTGGTTTGGTAAGGGCAGGGGCCACTGAAGCTTTCTTT
CASGLVRAGATEAFF
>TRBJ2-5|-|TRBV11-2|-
TGTGCCAGCAGCTCCACCCTGAGAGAGCTTTCTACCCAGTACTTC
CASSSTLRELSTQYF
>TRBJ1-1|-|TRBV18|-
TGTGCCAGCTCACAGACGGGGGGTGGCGCTGAAGCTTTCTTT
CASSQTGGGAEAFF
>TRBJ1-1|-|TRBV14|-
TGTGCCAGCAGCCAAGATCGGGTTTGGAGGAACACTGAAGCTTTCTTT
CASSQDRVWRNTEAFF